These 9 T cell receptor beta chains originate from one sample sequenced in a study of cytomegalovirus exposure and HLA in healthy donors. Primers for the PCR totalled 60 Vbeta and 13 Jbeta. Clones were read by immunoSEQ multiplex PCR, and TCRdb kept only the in-frame ones, dropping some. The sample holds roughly 150,000 clones, approximately 88% seen once. Sequencing used PBMCs. All receptors come from a woman aged 18-29 years in good health and CMV-seronegative.

The chain has TRBV7-8 and TRBJ1-5, with 11 bases fitting TRBD1. CDR3 size: 18 residues. Germline V gives CDR1 SGHVS, CDR2 FQNEAQ. After removal of 5 bases from V and 0 bases from J, the junction contained 9 bases not matched to a gene. In DNA, the CDR3 is TGTGCCAGCAGCCCCGGGACAGGGGGGAGTTATAGCAATCAGCCCCAGCATTTT. Translated: CASSPGTGGSYSNQPQHF.

The gene calls are TRBV15 and TRBJ1-4, with a tentative D call TRBD1 (5 bases). The CDR3 covers 15 residues. Germline-derived CDR1 and CDR2 are LNHNV and YYDKDF (reference sequence). Trimming left V 0 bases short and J 2 bases short, with 7 bases between. Written as DNA, the CDR3 is TGTGCCACCAGCAGAGATAAGGGGACTAATGAAAAACTGTTTTTT. This translates into CATSRDKGTNEKLFF.

This sequence joins TRBV6-5 and TRBJ2-1, with 8 bases aligning to TRBD1. V lost 0 bases to trimming and J lost 2 bases; unmatched junction nucleotides: 0. In germline, CDR1 is MNHEY, CDR2 SVGAGI. CDR3 size: 15 residues. CDR3 amino acids: CASSYSGQAYNEQFF. The CDR3 DNA reads as TGTGCCAGCAGTTACTCGGGACAGGCCTACAATGAGCAGTTCTTC.

The J gene is TRBJ2-5, the V gene TRBV27; 9 bases agree with TRBD1. Trimming removed 6 bases from V and 3 bases from J; junction bases left unmatched: 8. The CDR3 runs 15 residues. CDR1 and CDR2 from the germline V gene are MNHEY and SMNVEV (reference sequence). The CDR3 spells CASRNLGQGKETQYF. CDR3 in DNA: TGTGCCAGCAGGAACCTGGGACAGGGCAAAGAGACCCAGTACTTC.

CDR3 loop: CASSRRLAGGGEQYF. CDR3 nucleotide sequence: TGCGCCAGCAGCCGACGACTAGCGGGGGGTGGCGAGCAGTACTTC. This chain links TRBV4-1 with TRBJ2-7; 13 positions match TRBD2. The germline V gene has CDR1 MGHRA and CDR2 YSYEKL. The J segment lost 6 bases and the V segment lost 4 bases, leaving 6 bases of the junction unmatched. This CDR3 has 15 residues.

This chain connects TRBV30 to TRBJ2-7, with D possibly TRBD1 on 5 matching bases. Germline lookup yields CDR1 GTSNPN and CDR2 SVGIG (reference sequence). The ends were cut back, 3 bases at V and 3 bases at J, with 12 bases in the middle. The length of the CDR3 is 13 residues. The CDR3 bases are TGTGCCTGGAGCCCGCGGACAATCTACGAGCAGTACTTC. As protein: CAWSPRTIYEQYF.

On this clone itself: The germline gene is not matched at one end of the junction; a read error may be the cause. This rearrangement joins TRBV9 to TRBJ1-6; tentatively, D is TRBD1 (5 bases). The CDR3 is 15 amino acids. Germline CDR1 SGDLS, CDR2 YYNGEE. The CDR3 nucleotides read TGTGCCAGCGGCGTAGAATACAGGAGTAATTCACCCCTCCACTTT. Encoded protein: CASGVEYRSNSPLHF.

J is TRBJ2-2 and V is TRBV30; D possibly corresponds to TRBD1 (5 bases). V was shortened by 0 bases and J by 0 bases, with 17 bases between the two germline ends. The germline CDR1 and CDR2 sequences are GTSNPN and SVGIG (reference sequence). The CDR3 runs 18 residues. The CDR3 region is CAWSVRVWGHTNTGELFF. Written as DNA, the CDR3 is TGTGCCTGGAGTGTACGAGTCTGGGGCCATACGAACACCGGGGAGCTGTTTTTT.

A word on this clone: In the same sample, other DNA sequences code for this CDR3. The chain joins TRBV9 to TRBJ2-5, with 13 bases that match TRBD2. The V and J ends lost 3 bases and 5 bases, in that order; junction bases with no gene match: 1. Germline V gene data show CDR1 as SGDLS and CDR2 as YYNGEE. The length of the CDR3 is 14 residues. CDR3 in amino acids: CASSATSGGETQYF. Written as DNA, the CDR3 is TGTGCCAGCAGCGCGACTAGCGGGGGGGAGACCCAGTACTTC.